This TCR beta chain was sequenced during a study of blood T cell repertoires in COVID-19 (dated by TCRdb to about 2020). Notes on the research overall: Collaborator samples came from the United States, Italy and Spain and covered acute and convalescent phases of COVID-19. Where HLA class I and class II types were available, the types were taken from metadata supplied by the sample provider, not from assay-based typing. Samples came from the ongoing ImmuneRACE study (first 160 participants) plus 1,254 subjects from 6 global collaborators. The dataset comprised deeply sampled blood TCRbeta repertoires from subjects exposed to, actively infected with, or recovered from COVID-19. A freely available public database, intended as a resource for researchers studying the immune response to SARS-CoV-2, is where the repertoires were released. The sample metadata nearly always contained a de-identified subject ID, COVID-19 status, age in years and sex. The prospective study material was composed of cDNA or gDNA derived from T cells, B-cell-depleted T cells, or PBMCs.

For this clone: Its cognate antigen has yet to be identified. Sequence at one end of the junction differs from germline and may be a read error.

The immunoSEQ Assay, a bias-controlled multiplex PCR, was used to amplify TCRbeta CDR3 regions from genomic DNA. The authors' pipeline ran thus. The number of nucleated cells in each sample was estimated by amplification of reference gene primers within the assay. To quantify the absolute abundance of each unique TCRbeta CDR3 rearrangement, sequence reads were collapsed and filtered. For each sample, productive Simpson clonality was calculated as the square root of Simpson's diversity index over productive rearrangements. TCRdb carries this immuneACCESS record with in-frame sequences only. Its versions omit some clonotypes, under half of them owing to an unresolved V gene in the studies checked, with the rest unexplained. The D gene and trimming were derived from the DNA, and the V and J assignments and clone size from that table. The sample profile shows hundreds of thousands of clones; 86% of them were found once. Clones ranked in the top ten supply about a sixth of the sample.

From the germline V gene, CDR1 is MNHNS and CDR2 is SASEGT. There are 15 amino acids in the CDR3, from cysteine to phenylalanine inclusive. Left in the record is the CDR3 DNA by itself, 45 bases read in frame from the first base. Participants in the prospective study were enrolled through a virtual design, were aged about 18 to 100 years, and lived in approximately 25 United States geographic areas. Cohort assignment in the prospective study relied on participant-reported clinical history from a screening survey and a study questionnaire. ImmuneRACE Cohort 3 recovered participants were defined by two consecutive negative NP/OP PCR tests, healthcare professional clearance, or symptom resolution. In the prospective study, mobile phlebotomists collected whole blood, serum and a nasopharyngeal or oropharyngeal swab from each participant. Prospective study participants could optionally give additional blood draws and questionnaires over an approximately 2-month period. Blood samples from the prospective study were shipped frozen or at room temperature prior to DNA extraction.

What the research found in general, with its limitations: The quantity of clinical and demographic metadata differed by source and by participant and was supplied without curation.

This TCR derives from a man younger than 35 who had recovered from COVID-19. Sequenced material: PBMCs or T cells enriched from blood (not recorded which). The chain was built from TRBV6-1 and TRBJ1-1, with a weak D call of TRBD1 (6 bases match). Read as DNA, the sequence is TGTGCCAGCACTGAAAAGACAGGACCGAACACTGAAGCTTTCTTT. It is translated as CASTEKTGPNTEAFF.